The 14 T cell receptor beta chains reported below all come from one sample, sequenced in a study of tumor-infiltrating lymphocytes in primary liver carcinoma. Taking roughly 20-32 mg of unsorted bulk tissue, the authors co-extracted RNA and DNA. cDNA specific to TCR beta was made from about 0.45 ug of total RNA, with a constant-region primer employed for priming. What produced the TCR beta libraries was three nested multiplex PCR rounds using slightly modified ARM-PCR. A C-beta reverse primer and TRBV1-TRBV30 forward primers served in each of the first two PCR rounds, at ten to eleven cycles apiece. TCRdb independently ran MiXCR on the multiplex PCR reads; one entry per CDR3 protein. The sample yields about 130,000 distinct CDR3 sequences, 55% to 75% seen once. Source material: liver tumor tissue from sampling region 3. Subset denoted: tumor region T3, left-lateral pole. The source is a woman aged 60-75 years with primary liver carcinoma and hepatitis B virus infection.

This clonotype was seen only a few times. The rearrangement uses TRBV5-1 and TRBJ1-5; D is perhaps TRBD1 (5 bases). The ends were cut back, 1 base at V and 2 bases at J, with 10 bases in the middle. Germline V lookup: CDR1 SGHRS, CDR2 YFSETQ. CDR3 length: 15 amino acids. CDR3: CASSLTIGGNQPQHF. CDR3 nucleotide sequence: TGCGCCAGCAGCTTGACCATAGGGGGCAATCAGCCCCAGCATTTT.

The chain joins TRBV28 to TRBJ2-4; TRBD2 might be the D (7 bases). The V gene lost 7 bases and the J gene lost 4 bases, with 14 bases spanning the gap. Germline V gene lookup returns CDR1 MDHEN and CDR2 SYDVKM. The CDR3 loop spans 14 amino acids. This CDR3 reads CASMPGGTKNIQYF. The CDR3 coding sequence is TGTGCCAGCATGCCGGGGGGCACTAAAAACATTCAGTACTTC. Using reference TRBV28 and TRBJ2-4 for the parts outside the CDR3, the full variable domain is DVKVTQSSRYLVKRTGEKVFLECVQDMDHENMFWYRQDPGLGLRLIYFSYDVKMKEKGDIPEGYSVSREKKERFSLILESASTNQTSMYLCASMPGGTKNIQYFGAGTRLSVL.

V is TRBV10-3 and J is TRBJ2-3; TRBD1 matches at 11 bases. This CDR3 has 17 residues. Germline V gene data show CDR1 as ENHRY and CDR2 as SYGVKD. V shed 6 bases, J shed 5 bases, and the junction held 13 bases outside the gene matches. The CDR3 region has the DNA TGTGCCATCAGCCCAACGGCCAGGACAGGGGGCATAGATACGCAGTATTTT. Amino acid sequence: CAISPTARTGGIDTQYF.

Regarding this clonotype: The junction and the germline gene differ at one end; a read error may be behind it. The rearrangement joins TRBV7-7 to TRBJ2-5; 13 bases fit TRBD2. This CDR3 is built from 16 residues. Germline V gene sequence: CDR1 SSHAT, CDR2 FNYEAQ (reference sequence). The CDR3 is CASSSPGLAGRETQYF. For the CDR3, the DNA is TGTGCTAGCAGCTCCCCGGGACTAGCGGGAAGGGAGACCCAGTACTTC.

As regards this clonotype: Compared with germline, one end of the junction differs, possibly owing to a read error. V and J are TRBV11-2 and TRBJ1-1; D gene uncertain. CDR1 is SGHAT and CDR2 is FQNNGV in the germline V gene. This CDR3 region has 12 residues. Here the CDR3 DNA reads TGTGCCAGCAACTTAGAGGGCACTGAAGCTTTCTTT. Residues: CASNLEGTEAFF.

This clonotype was seen more than once but under ten times. The V call is TRBV20-1, the J call TRBJ2-1; D call uncertain. Trimming shortened V by 1 base and J by 7 bases, and 20 bases separated the two germline ends. Germline values: CDR1 DFQATT, CDR2 SNEGSKA (reference sequence). The CDR3 covers 16 residues. CDR3 nucleotide sequence: TGCAGTGCTAGAGCCTTTGAACATTCAGCGACTAATGAGCAGTTCTTC. This codes for CSARAFEHSATNEQFF.

This clonotype was observed a few times. The J gene is TRBJ1-5, the V gene TRBV28, with D unclear. The germline V and J ends were trimmed by 5 bases and 8 bases, with 10 bases remaining between them. This CDR3 comprises 12 residues. Germline V gives CDR1 MDHEN, CDR2 SYDVKM. The CDR3 protein is CASSTPLEPQHF. The CDR3 DNA is TGTGCCAGCAGTACCCCTCTGGAGCCCCAGCATTTT.

Concerning this clonotype itself: A much larger clone is a single base away; this may be a read error. The chain recombines TRBV12-3 or TRBV12-4 with TRBJ1-1; D may be TRBD1 (6 bases). The CDR3 has 14 amino acids. Trimming stripped 6 bases from V and 1 base from J, with 12 bases between. The CDR3 DNA reads TGTGCCAGCAGAACTCAGGGGTGGAACACTGAAGCTTTCTTT. It encodes CASRTQGWNTEAFF.

On this clonotype: One end of the junction is discordant with germline, which a read error may explain. The rearrangement joins TRBV29-1 to TRBJ2-1; tentative D call: TRBD2 (6 bases). Germline V CDR1 and CDR2: SQVTM, ANQGSEA. This CDR3 has 15 amino acids. CDR3 loop: CSLTLAEGRYNEQLF. In DNA, the CDR3 is TGCAGTCTCACCCTGGCGGAGGGGAGATACAATGAGCAGCTCTTC.

This clonotype has only a few counts. Being one base from a much bigger clone, this may be a read error. This chain links TRBV12-5 with TRBJ1-1; unclear D gene. This CDR3 is 13 amino acids long. V was cut by 4 bases and J by 3 bases, with 9 bases left in between. The germline gives CDR1 LGHNT, CDR2 FRNRAP. CDR3 nucleotide sequence: TGTGCTAGTGGTTCTCAGATGGACACTGAAGCTTTCTTT. It is translated as CASGSQMDTEAFF.

A word on this clonotype: A much larger clone sits a single nucleotide away, making a read error possible. The CDR3: CASSTLAGFNNEQFF. Written as DNA, the CDR3 is TGCGCCAGCAGCACTCTAGCGGGTTTCAACAATGAGCAGTTCTTC. V usage is TRBV4-1 and J usage is TRBJ2-1; TRBD2 matches at 8 bases. The CDR3 is made up of 15 amino acids. The ends lost 5 bases at V and 5 bases at J; junction bases unmatched: 8. CDR1 is MGHRA, CDR2 YSYEKL, per germline.

This clonotype was seen ten or more times. The chain couples TRBV29-1 to TRBJ2-1; no clear D. CDR3 length: 14 residues. Between the trimmed V and J ends, which lost 0 bases and 3 bases, there was a span of 9 bases. Germline assignment: CDR1 SQVTM and CDR2 ANQGSEA. CDR3 DNA: TGCAGCGTTGAAGATCCGCTTTTCTACAATGAGCAGTTCTTC. The encoded protein is CSVEDPLFYNEQFF.

This chain connects TRBV11-3 to TRBJ1-1; unclear D gene. This CDR3 has 18 amino acids. V lost 1 base and J lost 0, with 18 bases in between. Germline lookup yields CDR1 SGHNT and CDR2 YENEEA. Written as DNA, the CDR3 is TGTGCCAGCAGCTTAGGATCTGGAAGGGAGGCCATGAACACTGAAGCTTTCTTT. This translates into CASSLGSGREAMNTEAFF.

Only a few counts were recorded for this clonotype. As the CDR3 is not closed by the conserved phenylalanine or tryptophan, this likely results from a read error. V usage is TRBV6-1 and J usage is TRBJ1-5, with D possibly being TRBD1 (6 bases). The CDR3 has 15 residues. Per germline, CDR1 MNHNS and CDR2 SASEGT. Deletions cut 1 base from V and 7 bases from J, with 14 bases between. CDR3 sequence: CASSEGDPGGQPQHL. The CDR3 DNA reads TGTGCCAGCAGTGAAGGGGACCCCGGGGGCCAGCCCCAGCATTTA.